This entry is about one TCR beta chain. This clone was detected only once. Its antigen is not yet known. No much larger clone is present one base from it, and per-base qualities are unavailable. These data are taken from a study of radiation and T cells in renal cell carcinoma (dated by TCRdb to 2020 to 2021). Background for the entire study: The samples were obtained from a clinical trial, where primary renal cell carcinomas were treated with 15 Gy stereotactic body radiation therapy and then removed by nephrectomy 4 weeks afterward. In total, approximately 51 samples, comprising 26 tumors and some 27 peripheral blood samples, were subjected to TCR beta sequencing. Across all 50 or so samples, 3.5 million to 4.5 million unique CDR3 nucleotide sequences encoding some 2.6 million unique CDR3 amino acid sequences were identified. Study-wide findings and limitations: In blood, the top tumor clonotypes increased between baseline and 2 weeks post-radiation and then shrank by 4 weeks, which suggests that tumor-resident clones expanded only transiently. Because pretreatment tumor biopsies were not available, the study could not determine whether clonotypes were already present within the tumor at baseline. Effects of radiation dose or scheduling on the TCR repertoire could not be addressed with the single-armed trial design. Dynamics of the blood repertoire were not tracked past 4 weeks after treatment.

CDR1 and CDR2, looked up from the germline V gene (reference sequence), are SGHNT and YYREEE. The CDR3 measures 11 amino acids from cysteine to phenylalanine. The read is trimmed to its CDR3 DNA, 33 bases read in frame from base 1. V and J are truncated by 4 bases and 4 bases respectively, leaving an intervening sequence of 4 bases. TCR beta libraries were generated from genomic DNA with the immunoSEQ kit, following the manufacturer's recommendations. For library preparation, a first multiplex PCR was performed with proprietary primers, followed by a second PCR in which unique barcodes were added, and bead cleanups were performed after each round. A kit-provided positive control reaction and a negative control reaction were included in every sample batch. The final libraries were assessed on an Agilent 4200 TapeStation D1000 ScreenTape, pooled by volume, and quantified by qPCR. An Illumina NextSeq500 fitted with a MidOutput 150-cycle cartridge performed the sequencing, running 156 Read1 cycles and 15 Index1 cycles with the kit's custom primers. The pooled library was loaded at 0.75 to 1 pM with a 20% PhiX control spike-in. Turning to the authors' computational methods: The vendor-processed data were analyzed in R, and a clonotype was defined as all T cells that share the same CDR3 nucleotide sequence. In the clone abundance analyses, frequencies in each sample were normalized to that sample's 10,000 most abundant clones. Public T cell clones, which averaged fewer than five per sample, were removed prior to analysis. An abundance difference of at least 32-fold between compartments was the criterion for calling clonotypes tumor-enriched or baseline blood-enriched. A beta-binomial differential abundance model was used to identify clonotypes that were expanded or contracted between blood time points. Similarity between tumor and blood repertoires was quantified using the Baroni-Urbani and Buser coefficient, and groups were compared with two-tailed Wilcoxon tests in R. Sourced from immuneACCESS, this table was stored by TCRdb with only in-frame sequences that have V and J called. A share of the clones is absent; for the studies checked, an unresolved V gene accounts for under half, and the remainder has no known explanation. The V and J calls and the clone size are those of that table, but D and trimming were determined from the DNA. The sample table records fewer than 150,000 clones; about 88% of these occur just once. The top ten clones comprise 4.5% to 7.5% of the sample.

The meaning of the sample's time point label: blood 2 weeks post-SBRT. According to the study, the label for this sample's treatment or condition signals: 15 Gy SBRT to primary tumor, nephrectomy 4 weeks later. To track tumor-enriched clonotypes, serial peripheral blood was sampled from radiation-treated patients at baseline and at 2 weeks and 4 weeks after SBRT. Every patient had renal cell carcinoma of clear cell pathology. The QIAamp DNA Blood Mini Kit (Qiagen) was used to prepare genomic DNA for TCR sequencing. Samples were included in the analyses only if all quality control checks were passed.

The clonotype originates from a woman aged 70-85 years with renal cell carcinoma. The rearranged segments are TRBV5-4 and TRBJ2-3, with the D gene call left open. Sequenced here: blood, sampled from a patient whose treatment included radiotherapy and nephrectomy. CDR3 protein: CASSLSDTQYF. The base sequence is TGTGCCAGCAGCCTCTCAGATACGCAGTATTTT. When the CDR3 is completed using the reference TRBV5-4 and TRBJ2-3 genes on either side, the full variable domain is ETGVTQSPTHLIKTRGQQVTLRCSSQSGHNTVSWYQQALGQGPQFIFQYYREEENGRGNFPPRFSGLQFPNYSSELNVNALELDDSALYLCASSLSDTQYFGPGTRLTVL.